The 7 T cell receptor beta chains in this list originate from one sample, sequenced in a study of vaccination effects on CD4 cells after COVID-19. Only in-frame clones appear in the TCRdb table, and some are missing; sequencing was by immunoSEQ multiplex PCR. This sample has some 50,000 clones; roughly four fifths occur once, and the top ten carry around 7.9%. At the end of 9 to 11 days of culture, CD4+ T cells were isolated. For these TCRs, the target antigens are not known. The sample in question was CD4+ T cells from PBMCs cultured without peptide, obtained before COVID-19 vaccination. These receptors all come from a human donor who had a prior SARS-CoV-2 infection.

This chain joins TRBV27 and TRBJ2-7, with D possibly being TRBD2 (5 bases). Germline lookup yields CDR1 MNHEY and CDR2 SMNVEV (reference sequence). The CDR3 extends over 13 amino acids. Trimming took off 5 bases at V and 3 bases at J, with 11 bases between the two ends. CDR3 DNA sequence: TGTGCCAGCAGTCCGTTAACTAGCTACGAGCAGTACTTC. This encodes CASSPLTSYEQYF.

The V and J genes are TRBV5-4 and TRBJ2-5; D not resolved. Looked up from germline, CDR1 is SGHNT and CDR2 is YYREEE (reference sequence). The CDR3 length is 13 residues. The V end lost 1 base, the J end lost 1 base, and 5 bases lay between the germline ends. CDR3 nucleotide sequence: TGTGCCAGCAGCTTGTACAGCCAAGAGACCCAGTACTTC. It specifies CASSLYSQETQYF.

The rearrangement joins TRBV5-1 to TRBJ1-2; D possibly corresponds to TRBD1 (6 bases). Looked up from germline, CDR1 is SGHRS and CDR2 is YFSETQ. V shed 4 bases and J shed 7 bases, with 17 bases lying between them. The CDR3 is 14 amino acids. DNA of the CDR3: TGCGCCAGCAGCATCCCCGGACAGTTCTCTGGCTACACCTTC. Translating gives CASSIPGQFSGYTF.

V gene TRBV2 combines with J gene TRBJ1-6; D may be TRBD1 (5 bases). The CDR3 totals 15 residues. Per the germline V gene, CDR1 is SNHLY and CDR2 is FYNNEI. Deletions cut 6 bases from V and 7 bases from J, with 16 bases between. The CDR3 loop is CASSWNQGRNSPLHF. The CDR3 coding sequence is TGTGCCAGCAGCTGGAATCAGGGTCGAAATTCACCCCTCCACTTT.

V usage is TRBV7-2 and J usage is TRBJ2-1; 10 bases align to TRBD2. The CDR3 has 13 amino acids. V was pared by 3 bases and J by 14 bases, with 7 bases of the junction left unmatched. CDR1 is SGHTA, CDR2 FQGNSA, per germline. In DNA, the CDR3 is TGTGCCAGCAGCTTGGCCTGGGGGACTAGCGAGTTCTTC. Translating it yields CASSLAWGTSEFF.

The chain employs TRBV7-2 and TRBJ2-5; 9 bases agree with TRBD2. This CDR3 is 14 amino acids long. Germline lookup yields CDR1 SGHTA and CDR2 FQGNSA. With 5 bases clipped from V and 4 bases from J, the junction kept 5 bases outside the gene matches. CDR3: CASSLRTSVETQYF. CDR3 nucleotides: TGTGCCAGCAGCCTTAGGACTAGCGTAGAGACCCAGTACTTC.

This clone was counted between two and nine times. CDR3 in DNA: TGCAGTGCTATTGACAGGGTCAACACTGAAGCTTTCTTT. Its translation is CSAIDRVNTEAFF. This chain uses TRBV20-1 with TRBJ1-1; 7 positions agree with TRBD1. Trimming cost V 4 bases and J 2 bases; bases outside gene matches: 4. The CDR3 contains 13 residues. Germline CDR1 is DFQATT and CDR2 is SNEGSKA (reference sequence).